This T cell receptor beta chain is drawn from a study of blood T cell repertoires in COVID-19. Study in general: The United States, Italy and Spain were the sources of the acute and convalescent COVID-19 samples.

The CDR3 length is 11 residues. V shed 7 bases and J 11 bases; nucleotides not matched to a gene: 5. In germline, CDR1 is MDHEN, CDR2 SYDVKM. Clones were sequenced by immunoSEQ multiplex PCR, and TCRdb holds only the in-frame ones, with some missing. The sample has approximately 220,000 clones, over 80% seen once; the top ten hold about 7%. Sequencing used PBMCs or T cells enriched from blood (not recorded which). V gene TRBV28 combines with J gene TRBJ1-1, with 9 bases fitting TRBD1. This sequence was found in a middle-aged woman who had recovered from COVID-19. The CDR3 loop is CASTGQGVAFF. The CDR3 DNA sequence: TGTGCCAGCACGGGACAGGGCGTTGCTTTCTTT.